These 18 T cell receptor beta chains were sequenced from one sample in a study of T cell repertoires in cytomegalovirus infection. TCRdb processed the reads anew with MiXCR; each CDR3 protein has one entry. The table has 35,000 or so distinct CDR3 sequences, about 48% seen once; the top ten hold 90%. No antigen is known for these receptors. The specimen comprised CD8+ T cells from cultured PBMCs, sampled from culture after CMV antigen stimulation. The receptors were gathered from a human donor in good health (CMV status not recorded). Some clones in this sample may be carry-over from other donors' samples.

This chain joins TRBV7-2 and TRBJ2-2, with 8 bases lining up with TRBD2. The CDR3 runs 18 residues. CDR1 is SGHTA, CDR2 FQGNSA, per germline. V shed 0 bases, J shed 7 bases, and the junction held 13 bases outside the gene matches. CDR3 bases: TGTGCCAGCAGCTTAGCGCGCCGGACTAGCATCCCGAGCGGGGAGCTGTTTTTT. Protein: CASSLARRTSIPSGELFF.

The sample holds a few counts of this clonotype. V and J are TRBV7-6 and TRBJ2-7; D is undetermined. This CDR3 region has 13 residues. Looked up from germline, CDR1 is SGHVS and CDR2 is FNYEAQ. The germline V and J ends were trimmed by 0 bases and 5 bases, with 8 bases remaining between them. The CDR3 region is CASSLAQANEQYF. In DNA, the CDR3 is TGTGCCAGCAGCTTAGCGCAGGCTAACGAGCAGTACTTC.

V usage is TRBV9 and J usage is TRBJ1-5; TRBD1 is a possible D gene (5 bases). Germline assignment: CDR1 SGDLS and CDR2 YYNGEE. The CDR3 sequence is 14 residues long. V was pared by 3 bases and J by 2 bases, with 9 bases between. The CDR3, as DNA: TGTGCCAGCAGCGGGGGGGAAGGCAATCAGCCCCAGCATTTT. Its translation is CASSGGEGNQPQHF.

The rearrangement links TRBV19 to TRBJ2-3; D is ambiguous. Trimming cost V 4 bases and J 1 base, with 15 bases left between them. The CDR3 length is 16 residues. The germline V gene has CDR1 LNHDA and CDR2 SQIVND (reference sequence). CDR3 region: CASSNPIFIGTDTQYF. DNA for the CDR3: TGTGCCAGTAGTAACCCGATATTCATTGGCACAGATACGCAGTATTTT.

This clonotype was counted only a few times. V gene TRBV7-3 combines with J gene TRBJ2-1, with D uncertain. The CDR3 covers 14 residues. Trimming pared 8 bases from V and 7 bases from J, leaving 18 bases between. Per germline, CDR1 SGHTA and CDR2 FQGTGA. Here the CDR3 reads CASGLRYFGNEQFF. As DNA, the CDR3 is TGTGCCAGCGGTCTGAGGTATTTTGGTAATGAGCAGTTCTTC. Looking up the rest from reference TRBV7-3 and TRBJ2-1 gives the full variable domain: GAGVSQTPSNKVTEKGKYVELRCDPISGHTALYWYRQSLGQGPEFLIYFQGTGAADDSGLPNDRFFAVRPEGSVSTLKIQRTERGDSAVYLCASGLRYFGNEQFFGPGTRLTVL.

The chain employs TRBV7-4 and TRBJ2-2, with 8 bases fitting TRBD2. The CDR3 extends over 15 amino acids. Germline V gives CDR1 SGHVT, CDR2 SQSDAQ. J was trimmed by 4 bases and V by 4 bases; bases with no gene match: 5. CDR3 sequence: CASSSGTSSTGELFF. The DNA for the CDR3 is TGTGCCAGCAGCTCTGGGACTAGTTCCACCGGGGAGCTGTTTTTT.

This clonotype came up once. V and J are TRBV15 and TRBJ1-2, with a possible D match to TRBD1 (6 bases). V was clipped by 1 base and J by 7 bases, with 13 bases between them. The CDR3 consists of 14 residues. Per the germline V gene, CDR1 is LNHNV and CDR2 is YYDKDF (reference sequence). CDR3 in amino acids: CATSRVGGGGGYTF. The CDR3, as DNA: TGTGCCACCAGCAGAGTCGGAGGGGGAGGTGGCTACACCTTC. The whole variable domain, remainder taken from reference TRBV15 and TRBJ1-2, is DAMVIQNPRYQVTQFGKPVTLSCSQTLNHNVMYWYQQKSSQAPKLLFHYYDKDFNNEADTPDNFQSRRPNTSFCFLDIRSPGLGDTAMYLCATSRVGGGGGYTFGSGTRLTVV.

In its sample, this clonotype was seen many times. The chain has TRBV19 and TRBJ2-7; tentatively, D is TRBD2 (6 bases). Germline V gene data show CDR1 as LNHDA and CDR2 as SQIVND (reference sequence). This CDR3 is built from 14 residues. V shed 1 base and J shed 2 bases, with 9 bases lying between them. CDR3 nucleotides: TGTGCCAGTAGTATAGCGGGAGTAGCCTACGAGCAGTACTTC. Protein sequence: CASSIAGVAYEQYF.

The rearrangement uses TRBV15 and TRBJ2-1; TRBD1 matches at 9 bases. Trimming took 3 bases from V and 8 from J; bases not matched to a gene: 14. CDR3 length: 17 residues. Germline-derived CDR1 and CDR2 are LNHNV and YYDKDF (reference sequence). The CDR3 nucleotides read TGTGCCACCAGCAGGGTTGGGGGGACAGGGCTTAGTGATGAGCAGTTCTTC. It translates to CATSRVGGTGLSDEQFF.

The rearrangement uses TRBV2 and TRBJ1-1; D not resolved. V was pared by 7 bases and J by 3 bases, with 15 bases between. There are 14 residues in the CDR3. The germline gives CDR1 SNHLY, CDR2 FYNNEI. CDR3 DNA: TGTGCCAGCATCAAATGGGGATCTTACACTGAAGCTTTCTTT. Its protein is CASIKWGSYTEAFF.

This chain joins TRBV7-4 and TRBJ2-6, with a tentative D call TRBD2 (6 bases). This CDR3 spans 18 amino acids. V lost 5 bases, J lost 0 bases, and 17 bases lay in between. Germline CDR1 reads SGHVT; CDR2 reads SQSDAQ. DNA for the CDR3: TGTGCCAGCAGCGTTAGGGTGGAGGGCAACTCTGGGGCCAACGTCCTGACTTTC. This sequence encodes CASSVRVEGNSGANVLTF.

For this clonotype: This is likely a read error, given that the CDR3 carries no conserved phenylalanine or tryptophan at its end. V usage is TRBV7-9 and J usage is TRBJ2-6; 8 bases line up with TRBD2. This CDR3 is 18 amino acids long. Trimming at V came to 2 bases and at J to 1 base, leaving 7 bases not matched to a gene. Looked up from germline, CDR1 is SEHNR and CDR2 is FQNEAQ (reference sequence). The CDR3 DNA reads as TGTGCCAGCAGCTTAAGACTAGCGAGGGTATCTGGGGCCAACGTCCTGACTTTA. Its translation is CASSLRLARVSGANVLTL.

V usage is TRBV27 and J usage is TRBJ2-3, with 9 bases matching TRBD1. The germline V gene has CDR1 MNHEY and CDR2 SMNVEV (reference sequence). J was trimmed by 1 base and V by 6 bases; bases with no gene match: 5. This CDR3 is built from 15 residues. The CDR3 sequence is CASSTQGAGTDTQYF. In DNA, the CDR3 is TGTGCCAGCAGCACACAGGGGGCTGGCACAGATACGCAGTATTTT.

Only a few counts were recorded for this clonotype. The V call is TRBV28, the J call TRBJ2-3; perhaps TRBD2 as D (6 bases). V lost 5 bases, J lost 1 base, and 16 bases lay in between. The CDR3 length is 16 residues. Germline CDR1 reads MDHEN; CDR2 reads SYDVKM. DNA for the CDR3: TGTGCCAGCAGTCCCACCTCGACTAGTCGCACAGATACGCAGTATTTT. Its protein product is CASSPTSTSRTDTQYF. The full variable domain, in which reference TRBV28 and TRBJ2-3 provide the parts outside the CDR3, is DVKVTQSSRYLVKRTGEKVFLECVQDMDHENMFWYRQDPGLGLRLIYFSYDVKMKEKGDIPEGYSVSREKKERFSLILESASTNQTSMYLCASSPTSTSRTDTQYFGPGTRLTVL.

This chain links TRBV24-1 with TRBJ2-7; D is tentatively TRBD1 or TRBD2 (5 bases each). The CDR3 extends over 14 amino acids. The V end lost 4 bases, the J end lost 3 bases, and 12 bases lay between the germline ends. The germline V gene encodes CDR1 KGHDR and CDR2 SFDVKD. The CDR3 region has the DNA TGTGCCACCAGTGACCCCGCTGGGGGCTACGAGCAGTACTTC. Translated: CATSDPAGGYEQYF.

This clonotype was detected only once. The J gene is TRBJ2-1, the V gene TRBV6-1; 10 nucleotides agree with TRBD1. Germline V lookup: CDR1 MNHNS, CDR2 SASEGT. This CDR3 contains 15 residues. The V and J ends lost 6 bases and 3 bases, in that order; junction bases with no gene match: 5. In DNA form, the CDR3 reads TGTGCCAGCAGCATTGGGACAGGGGACTACAATGAGCAGTTCTTC. Translating gives CASSIGTGDYNEQFF.

The chain carries TRBV5-8 and TRBJ2-5, with 12 bases aligning to TRBD2. CDR1 SGHTS and CDR2 YDEGEE come from the germline V gene. The trim removed 4 bases at V and 5 bases at J, leaving 6 bases unmatched. The CDR3 consists of 15 residues. As DNA, the CDR3 is TGTGCCAGCAGCCTGGGGCTAGCGGGAGGGGAGACCCAGTACTTC. Residues: CASSLGLAGGETQYF.

The V gene is TRBV5-6, the J gene TRBJ2-7; D remains ambiguous. The V gene's germline CDR1 is SGHDT and CDR2 YYEEEE. V lost 2 bases, J lost 2 bases, and 11 bases lay in between. The CDR3 spans 14 residues. This CDR3 is CASSFTANAYEQYF. CDR3 nucleotide sequence: TGTGCCAGCAGCTTTACAGCTAACGCCTACGAGCAGTACTTC.